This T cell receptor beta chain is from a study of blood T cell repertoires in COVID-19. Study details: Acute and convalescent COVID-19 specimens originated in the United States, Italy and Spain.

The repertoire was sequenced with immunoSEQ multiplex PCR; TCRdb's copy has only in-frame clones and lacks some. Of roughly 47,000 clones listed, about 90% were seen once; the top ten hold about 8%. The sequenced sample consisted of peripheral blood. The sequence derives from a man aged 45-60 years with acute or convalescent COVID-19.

The DNA of the CDR3 is TGTGCCACCAGCACGGACTTAATAGCCAAAAACATTCAGTACTTC. Translation: CATSTDLIAKNIQYF. This chain joins TRBV15 and TRBJ2-4; TRBD2 might be the D (5 bases). This CDR3 region has 15 residues. Trimming cost V 4 bases and J 0 bases, with 10 bases left between them. The germline gives CDR1 LNHNV, CDR2 YYDKDF (reference sequence).